The 21 T cell receptor beta chains below were found in one sample sequenced in a study of cytomegalovirus exposure and HLA in healthy donors. The protocol was immunoSEQ multiplex PCR, while the TCRdb copy is restricted to in-frame clones and leaves out a portion. The sample records 120,000 or so clones, 95% to 96% being singletons. The sequenced sample consisted of PBMCs. The receptors come from a man aged 18-30 years in good health and CMV-seronegative.

The V call is TRBV19, the J call TRBJ2-1; 7 nucleotides match TRBD1. The CDR3 sequence is 14 residues long. Germline V gene sequence: CDR1 LNHDA, CDR2 SQIVND (reference sequence). Trimming took 3 bases from V and 4 from J; bases not matched to a gene: 3. The CDR3 DNA reads as TGTGCCAGTAGTATTTGGGACAGTTACAATGAGCAGTTCTTC. This translates into CASSIWDSYNEQFF.

This chain uses TRBV19 with TRBJ2-7; D may be TRBD2 (6 bases). Deletions cut 6 bases from V and 5 bases from J, with 23 bases between. The germline V gene encodes CDR1 LNHDA and CDR2 SQIVND (reference sequence). This CDR3 has 16 amino acids. This chain's CDR3 is CASSPARRESMNEQYF. The DNA for the CDR3 is TGTGCCAGTAGCCCCGCTAGGAGGGAGTCGATGAACGAGCAGTACTTC.

The chain links TRBV7-2 to TRBJ2-7, with TRBD2 matching over 7 bases. CDR3 length: 16 residues. Trimming removed 5 bases from V and 0 bases from J; junction bases left unmatched: 10. Germline V gives CDR1 SGHTA, CDR2 FQGNSA. The CDR3 protein is CASSVTSEATSYEQYF. The DNA for the CDR3 is TGTGCCAGCAGCGTTACTAGCGAAGCCACCTCCTACGAGCAGTACTTC.

V is TRBV6-6 and J is TRBJ2-7, with TRBD2 as a possible D gene (6 bases). This CDR3 has 14 residues. Trimming cost V 6 bases and J 3 bases, with 15 bases left between them. CDR1 and CDR2 from the germline V gene are MNHNY and SVGAGI (reference sequence). The CDR3 region has the DNA TGTGCCAGCAGGGAGTATGGGGGGAGCTACGAGCAGTACTTC. Translating gives CASREYGGSYEQYF.

This chain links TRBV14 with TRBJ2-3, with 8 bases fitting TRBD1. V lost 4 bases and J lost 4; bases outside the gene matches: 10. Germline lookup yields CDR1 SGHDN and CDR2 FVKESK. The length of the CDR3 is 16 residues. The CDR3 region is CASSPGQGMRADTQYF. The CDR3 DNA sequence: TGTGCCAGCAGCCCTGGACAGGGTATGAGGGCAGATACGCAGTATTTT. The whole variable domain, remainder taken from reference TRBV14 and TRBJ2-3, is EAGVTQFPSHSVIEKGQTVTLRCDPISGHDNLYWYRRVMGKEIKFLLHFVKESKQDESGMPNNRFLAERTGGTYSTLKVQPAELEDSGVYFCASSPGQGMRADTQYFGPGTRLTVL.

The chain is built from TRBV2 and TRBJ2-7; 9 bases map to TRBD1. This CDR3 is built from 13 residues. Germline V gene data show CDR1 as SNHLY and CDR2 as FYNNEI. Losses at the gene ends were 6 bases for V and 3 bases for J; bases not matched to a gene: 3. The CDR3 region is CASRPGQGYEQYF. The CDR3 DNA sequence: TGTGCCAGCAGGCCGGGACAGGGCTACGAGCAGTACTTC. The full variable domain, with the rest looked up from reference TRBV2 and TRBJ2-7, is EPEVTQTPSHQVTQMGQEVILRCVPISNHLYFYWYRQILGQKVEFLVSFYNNEISEKSEIFDDQFSVERPDGSNFTLKIRSTKLEDSAMYFCASRPGQGYEQYFGPGTRLTVT.

This chain uses TRBV4-2 with TRBJ2-1; D is unclear. The CDR3 contains 12 residues. In germline, CDR1 is LGHNA, CDR2 YNFKEQ. Trimming cost V 0 bases and J 7 bases, with 4 bases left between them. CDR3 DNA sequence: TGTGCCAGCAGCCAAGACACAAATGAGCAGTTCTTC. This encodes CASSQDTNEQFF.

The rearrangement links TRBV27 to TRBJ2-7; 7 nucleotides align to TRBD2. The V gene end was trimmed by 6 bases and the J gene end by 2 bases; junction bases not matched to a gene: 13. Germline CDR1 and CDR2: MNHEY and SMNVEV (reference sequence). CDR3 length: 16 residues. The CDR3 region has the DNA TGTGCCAGCAGCACCTCCAGCGGGGAGCTGACCTACGAGCAGTACTTC. This codes for CASSTSSGELTYEQYF.

The chain is built from TRBV6-1 and TRBJ2-1; D might be TRBD2 (5 bases). CDR3 length: 12 residues. Trimming cost V 6 bases and J 7 bases, with 10 bases left between them. Germline V gene sequence: CDR1 MNHNS, CDR2 SASEGT. CDR3 nucleotide sequence: TGTGCCAGCAGCGAGGGCTGGAATGAGCAGTTCTTC. It specifies CASSEGWNEQFF.

The chain has TRBV4-1 and TRBJ2-5, with no clear D. Germline CDR1 and CDR2: MGHRA and YSYEKL. The CDR3 contains 15 residues. Deletions cut 0 bases from V and 5 bases from J, with 13 bases between. The CDR3 DNA reads as TGCGCCAGCAGCCAAGACACTAATGAGTGGGAGACCCAGTACTTC. Amino acids: CASSQDTNEWETQYF.

This clone occurred a few times. The CDR3 spells CASSIRGSYNEQFF. The CDR3 DNA reads as TGTGCCAGCAGCATTAGGGGGAGCTACAATGAGCAGTTCTTC. The J gene is TRBJ2-1, the V gene TRBV6-1, with D possibly TRBD1 on 6 matching bases. From germline, CDR1 is MNHNS and CDR2 SASEGT. Trimming removed 6 bases from V and 3 bases from J, with 12 bases in between. CDR3 length equals 14 residues.

CDR3 in amino acids: CASSQDRGNGELFF. The CDR3 DNA is TGTGCCAGCAGCCAGGACAGGGGAAACGGGGAGCTGTTTTTT. The gene calls are TRBV7-3 and TRBJ2-2; 9 bases are a match to TRBD1. V shed 5 bases, J shed 7 bases, and the junction held 5 bases outside the gene matches. Germline V gives CDR1 SGHTA, CDR2 FQGTGA. There are 14 residues in the CDR3.

V and J are TRBV13 and TRBJ1-1; tentatively, D is TRBD1 (5 bases). The CDR3 consists of 13 residues. Trimming cost V 10 bases and J 11 bases, with 23 bases left between them. Germline V gives CDR1 PRHDT, CDR2 FYEKMQ (reference sequence). The CDR3 region has the DNA TGTGCCACCATGGGGGGATCCGTCGCGGGGGCTTTCTTT. Protein: CATMGGSVAGAFF.

The chain joins TRBV6-1 to TRBJ2-1; D possibly corresponds to TRBD2 (5 bases). The CDR3 covers 15 residues. Germline V gene data show CDR1 as MNHNS and CDR2 as SASEGT. The V and J ends lost 1 base and 10 bases respectively, with 17 bases between them. CDR3 DNA sequence: TGTGCCAGCAGTGAAGTGTTGTTAGCGCCCGGGGAGCAGTTCTTC. Protein product: CASSEVLLAPGEQFF.

The chain is built from TRBV7-9 and TRBJ1-1; the D is unclear. CDR1 is SEHNR, CDR2 FQNEAQ, per germline (reference sequence). The CDR3 spans 15 residues. The germline V and J ends were trimmed by 1 base and 4 bases, with 13 bases remaining between them. For the CDR3, the DNA is TGTGCCAGCAGCTTAGGGGCAGGTGGGCGCACTGAAGCTTTCTTT. This gives the protein CASSLGAGGRTEAFF.

CDR3 in amino acids: CASSLGLAPPDTQYF. Written as DNA, the CDR3 is TGTGCCAGCAGCTTGGGACTAGCGCCACCGGATACGCAGTATTTT. This sequence joins TRBV7-9 and TRBJ2-3; TRBD2 agrees at 10 bases. CDR3 size: 15 residues. J was trimmed by 6 bases and V by 3 bases; bases with no gene match: 6. Per the germline V gene, CDR1 is SEHNR and CDR2 is FQNEAQ (reference sequence).

The rearrangement uses TRBV27 and TRBJ2-7, with 7 bases fitting TRBD2. The CDR3 is made up of 15 amino acids. Germline CDR1 and CDR2: MNHEY and SMNVEV (reference sequence). Trimming removed 4 bases from V and 0 bases from J; junction bases left unmatched: 6. CDR3 protein: CASSWGGASSYEQYF. The CDR3, as DNA: TGTGCCAGCAGTTGGGGGGGTGCCTCCTCCTACGAGCAGTACTTC.

This chain connects TRBV27 to TRBJ1-1, with TRBD1 as a possible D gene (6 bases). V was shortened by 6 bases and J by 6 bases, with 20 bases between the two germline ends. CDR1 is MNHEY, CDR2 SMNVEV, per germline (reference sequence). This CDR3 region has 15 residues. The CDR3 nucleotides read TGTGCCAGCAGGACAGGTGCCTATGGGGCCGCTGAAGCTTTCTTT. Translating gives CASRTGAYGAAEAFF.

This CDR3 is CASSPPLGLLFAGNTIYF. The CDR3 DNA reads TGTGCCAGCAGCCCTCCTCTTGGGCTTTTATTCGCTGGAAACACCATATATTTT. The rearrangement joins TRBV5-6 to TRBJ1-3; D remains ambiguous. This CDR3 contains 18 residues. The V end was cut by 4 bases, the J end by 2 bases, with 22 bases between. The germline V gene has CDR1 SGHDT and CDR2 YYEEEE.

CDR3 in DNA: TGCAGCGGTGACAGATCGGGAACCGGGGAGCTGTTTTTT. As protein: CSGDRSGTGELFF. The chain is built from TRBV29-1 and TRBJ2-2; possibly TRBD1 or TRBD2 for D (5 bases each). V lost 7 bases to trimming and J lost 5 bases, with 14 bases between them. Germline V lookup: CDR1 SQVTM, CDR2 ANQGSEA. The CDR3 covers 13 residues.

The chain couples TRBV30 to TRBJ1-4, with TRBD1 as a possible D gene (6 bases). V was shortened by 1 base and J by 0 bases, with 18 bases between the two germline ends. The CDR3 has 18 residues. Per the germline V gene, CDR1 is GTSNPN and CDR2 is SVGIG (reference sequence). Here the CDR3 reads CAWSGSAWGRATNEKLFF. As DNA, the CDR3 is TGTGCCTGGAGTGGATCAGCTTGGGGGCGAGCAACTAATGAAAAACTGTTTTTT.